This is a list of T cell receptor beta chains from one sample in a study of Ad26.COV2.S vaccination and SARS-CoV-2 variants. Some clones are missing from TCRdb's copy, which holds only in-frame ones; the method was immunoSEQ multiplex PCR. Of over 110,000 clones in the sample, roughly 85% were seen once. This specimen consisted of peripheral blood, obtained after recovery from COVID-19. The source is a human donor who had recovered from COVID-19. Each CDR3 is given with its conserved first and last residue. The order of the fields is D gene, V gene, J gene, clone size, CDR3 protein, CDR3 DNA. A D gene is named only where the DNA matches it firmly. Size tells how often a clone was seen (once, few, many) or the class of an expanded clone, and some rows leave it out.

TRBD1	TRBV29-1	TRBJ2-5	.	CSVRDRQETQYF	TGCAGCGTTCGGGACAGACAAGAGACCCAGTACTTC
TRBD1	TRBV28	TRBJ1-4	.	CASSGQVNEKLFF	TGTGCCAGCAGCGGACAGGTTAATGAAAAACTGTTTTTT
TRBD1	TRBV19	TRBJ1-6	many	CASRKTGGNSPLHF	TGTGCCAGTAGAAAGACAGGGGGTAATTCACCCCTCCACTTT
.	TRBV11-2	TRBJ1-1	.	CASSLGTEAFF	TGTGCCAGCAGCTTAGGAACTGAAGCTTTCTTT
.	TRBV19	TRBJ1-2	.	CASSISTSNYGYTF	TGTGCCAGTAGTATCTCGACGTCTAACTATGGCTACACCTTC
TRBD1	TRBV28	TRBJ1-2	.	CASSSPVGTGPPYGYTF	TGTGCCAGCAGTTCCCCCGTGGGGACAGGGCCCCCCTATGGCTACACCTTC
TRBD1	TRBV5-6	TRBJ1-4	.	CASSWTGKNEKLFF	TGTGCCAGCAGCTGGACAGGGAAGAATGAAAAACTGTTTTTT
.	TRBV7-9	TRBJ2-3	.	CASSSLGRLGTQYF	TGTGCCAGCAGCTCCCTGGGGAGGTTAGGGACGCAGTATTTT
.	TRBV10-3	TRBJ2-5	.	CATTEGEGVGTQYF	TGTGCCACCACGGAGGGAGAGGGGGTGGGGACCCAGTACTTC
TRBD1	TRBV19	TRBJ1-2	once	CASSPRTGGGYGYTF	TGTGCCAGTAGTCCCCGGACAGGGGGAGGCTATGGCTACACCTTC
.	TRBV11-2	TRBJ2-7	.	CASSLTAGHYEQYF	TGTGCCAGCAGCTTAACGGCAGGACACTACGAGCAGTACTTC
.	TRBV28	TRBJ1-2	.	CASSFREAAYGYTF	TGTGCCAGCAGTTTTAGGGAAGCGGCATATGGCTACACCTTC
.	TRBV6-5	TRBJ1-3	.	CASSTKGGGNTIYF	TGTGCCAGCAGTACCAAGGGGGGCGGAAACACCATATATTTT
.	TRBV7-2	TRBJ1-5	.	CASSSGGGLTYQPQHF	TGTGCCAGCAGCTCAGGAGGGGGGCTAACATATCAGCCCCAGCATTTT
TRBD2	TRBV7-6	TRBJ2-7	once	CASSPFPQTSGRGGEQYF	TGTGCCAGCAGCCCTTTTCCCCAAACTAGCGGGCGGGGGGGCGAGCAGTACTTC
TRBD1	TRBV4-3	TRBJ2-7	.	CASSQPGQGAEEQYF	TGCGCCAGCAGCCAACCGGGACAGGGGGCGGAAGAGCAGTACTTC
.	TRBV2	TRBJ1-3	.	CASSFEGDSGNTIYF	TGTGCCAGCAGTTTTGAAGGTGACTCTGGAAACACCATATATTTT
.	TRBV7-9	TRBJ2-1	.	CASSLGVTDSNEQFF	TGTGCCAGCAGCTTAGGGGTGACAGATTCCAATGAGCAGTTCTTC
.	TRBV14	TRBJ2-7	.	CASSHPLNIYEQYF	TGTGCCAGCAGCCACCCCTTGAACATCTACGAGCAGTACTTC
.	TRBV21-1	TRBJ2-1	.	CASSIRNEQFF	TGTGCCAGCAGCATCCGGAATGAGCAGTTCTTC
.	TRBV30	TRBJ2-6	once	CAWSGLGPGANVLTF	TGTGCCTGGAGTGGGCTGGGGCCTGGGGCCAACGTCCTGACTTTC
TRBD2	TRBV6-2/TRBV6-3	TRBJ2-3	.	CASSTHGTSGSTDTQYF	TGTGCCAGCAGTACCCACGGGACTAGCGGTAGCACAGATACGCAGTATTTT
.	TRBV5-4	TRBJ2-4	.	CASSLNRINIQYF	TGTGCCAGCAGCTTGAATCGGATAAACATTCAGTACTTC
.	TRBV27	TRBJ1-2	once	CASSALGHYGYTF	TGTGCCAGCAGTGCACTAGGGCACTATGGCTACACCTTC
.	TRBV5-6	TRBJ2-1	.	CASSSELRTVSYNEQFF	TGTGCCAGCAGCTCGGAACTACGGACAGTCTCCTACAATGAGCAGTTCTTC
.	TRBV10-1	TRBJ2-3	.	CASSQTRTRTDTQYF	TGCGCCAGCTCTCAGACTCGGACACGCACAGATACGCAGTATTTT
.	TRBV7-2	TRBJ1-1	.	CASSVGWGVDTEAFF	TGTGCCAGCAGCGTGGGGTGGGGGGTTGACACTGAAGCTTTCTTT
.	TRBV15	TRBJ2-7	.	CATSRGGYEQYF	TGTGCCACCAGCAGAGGGGGTTACGAGCAGTACTTC
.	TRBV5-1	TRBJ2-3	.	CASSRAGPTSTDTQYF	TGCGCCAGCAGCCGGGCGGGACCCACTAGCACAGATACGCAGTATTTT
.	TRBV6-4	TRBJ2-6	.	CASSNSGANVLTF	TGTGCCAGCAGTAACTCTGGGGCCAACGTCCTGACTTTC
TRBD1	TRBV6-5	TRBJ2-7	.	CASSHTGAYEQYF	TGTGCCAGCAGCCATACAGGGGCCTACGAGCAGTACTTC
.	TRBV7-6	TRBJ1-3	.	CASSLVWGGGNTIYF	TGTGCCAGCAGCTTAGTCTGGGGAGGGGGAAACACCATATATTTT
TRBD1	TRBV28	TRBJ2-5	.	CASKGQTETQYF	TGTGCCAGCAAGGGACAGACAGAGACCCAGTACTTC
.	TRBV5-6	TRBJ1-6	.	CASSLGGDDSPLHF	TGTGCCAGCAGCTTGGGGGGGGATGATTCACCCCTCCACTTT
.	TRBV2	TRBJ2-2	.	CASTRTDNTGELFF	TGTGCCAGCACGCGGACAGACAACACCGGGGAGCTGTTTTTT
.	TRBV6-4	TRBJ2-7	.	CASSDSCYPGLYEQYF	TGTGCCAGCAGTGACTCTTGTTATCCGGGGCTATACGAGCAGTACTTC